This TCR beta chain was identified during a study of Tregs in tolerant kidney transplant recipients. The CDR3 length is 14 residues. Germline loops: CDR1 SGHAT, CDR2 FQNNGV. Deletions cut 5 bases from V and 2 bases from J, with 13 bases between. Regarding this clone: Its antigen is undetermined.

Clones were read by immunoSEQ multiplex PCR, and TCRdb kept only the in-frame ones, dropping some. The table includes 110,000 or so clones, almost 95% detected once. Unstimulated Tregs (CD4+CD25+CD127-) and CD4+CD25- non-Tregs were sorted from PBMCs. Study conclusions and caveats: The small number of patients limits these findings pending further validation.

The origin of this receptor is a human donor in good health. This chain joins TRBV11-2 and TRBJ2-7; a weak D match, TRBD2 (7 bases). The material sequenced was CD4+ T cells from blood. CDR3 sequence (DNA): TGTGCCAGCAGCCCTAGGGGGGGGGCCTACGAGCAGTACTTC. Protein product: CASSPRGGAYEQYF.